This T cell receptor beta chain was found in a study of T cells after yellow fever vaccination (dated by TCRdb to between 2019 and 2020). For context, the study as a whole: Libraries from fractions with low cell numbers were prepared with the SMART-Seq v4 Ultra Low Input RNA kit. To track T-cell clones before and after primary and booster YFV17D yellow fever vaccination, bulk TCR alpha and beta repertoires were sequenced longitudinally. Two healthy male donors, one aged 18 to 30 and one aged 30 to 40 years, made up the cohort. Blood samples were taken at several timepoints before and after primary and secondary immunization, and bulk PBMC replicates and cell subsets were isolated.

From its cysteine to its phenylalanine, the CDR3 spans 16 amino acids. Only CDR3 DNA remains: 48 bases, in frame from the first base. Based on the germline V gene (reference sequence), the CDR1 and CDR2 sequences are LNHNV and YYDKDF. This clonotype was found a few times. Its antigen is currently not known. A junction boundary mismatches the germline segment, possibly from a read error. Sequenced using an Illumina NovaSeq 6000. TCR cDNA was synthesized by 5'RACE template switching, which introduced a universal primer site and unique molecular identifiers. cDNA synthesis was primed from both the TCR alpha and TCR beta constant segments. Two PCR steps were used to amplify libraries, with sample barcodes and sequencing adapters being added in the second step. Sequencing of libraries was performed on Illumina HiSeq 2500 (2x100 bp) or NovaSeq (2x150 bp). The authors' analysis ran thus. Reads were demultiplexed and collapsed into UMI consensus sequences with MIGEC, and V(D)J alignment was performed with MiXCR. Clonotypes responding to the vaccine were identified with edgeR on replicate PBMC samples, with the criteria of FDR below 0.01 and a log2 fold change above 5 up to day 15. Each bulk clonotype received a CD4 or CD8 identity based on whether the sequenced CD4 or CD8 repertoire contained that clonotype at higher abundance. TCRdb reprocessing: public reads trimmed at Q25 with fastp, clones called with MiXCR, in-frame beta chains kept. All rows with the same CDR3 protein become a single entry with the most common DNA and genes. What appears here as the V and J calls and clone size reflects TCRdb's work, not the paper's. The sample table lists about 320,000 distinct CDR3 sequences, 4% to 5.5% of them with a count of one. The ten top clones hold roughly a fifth of the sample.

This sample's treatment or condition label indicates: live attenuated yellow fever vaccine strain. At each blood-draw timepoint, two biological replicates of bulk PBMCs were collected. A standard Ficoll-Paque protocol was used to isolate PBMCs from peripheral blood. TriZol was used to extract RNA from bulk PBMCs, CD4 and CD8 fractions, and dextramer-positive and dextramer-negative fractions. The investigation overall reported the following: A small share of clonotypes was detected in both CD4 and CD8 compartments, with the overlap likely arising from convergent recombination. Because the study included only a couple of donors, the extent to which the findings can be generalized is limited. Compared with the primary T-cell response, the secondary T-cell response was weaker but faster, peaking on day 5 rather than day 15. Computational filtering was required because FACS-sorted repertoires could contain abundant contaminating clonotypes from the bulk population. Most clones expanded after primary vaccination (around 96% of CD4 and about 85% of CD8) were re-detected after the booster, suggesting that broad memory maintenance occurred.

Rearrangement joined TRBV15 to TRBJ2-3, with the D segment identity uncertain. The receptor comes from a man aged 18 to 29 who received the YFV17D yellow fever vaccine. The sequencing here drew on PBMCs, taken 15 days after the yellow fever booster vaccination. The DNA sequence is TGTGCCACCAGCAGAGATGCGGACGTGGGCCTAACTGGGGTAAATTTT. Its protein product is CATSRDADVGLTGVNF.